This TCR beta chain is drawn from a study of T cell responses to AZD1222 COVID-19 vaccine. V was trimmed by 3 bases and J by 1 base, leaving 4 bases between them. CDR1 MDHEN and CDR2 SYDVKM come from the germline V gene. The CDR3 loop spans 13 amino acids. Some clones are missing from TCRdb's copy, which holds only in-frame ones; the method was immunoSEQ multiplex PCR. The repertoire holds about 150,000 clones, with roughly 90% as singletons. The table lists this clone with a count of one. The chain couples TRBV28 to TRBJ1-5, with no clear D. The starting material was peripheral blood, obtained on day 0 of MenACWY control vaccination. This TCR was recovered from an adult in good health. CDR3 DNA: TGTGCCAGCAGTTTGGACAGCAATCAGCCCCAGCATTTT. It yields the protein CASSLDSNQPQHF.